A selection of T cell receptor beta chains follows, all from one sample in a study of blood T cells in healthy people across ages. MiXCR, run by TCRdb on the 5' RACE reads, gives a single entry per CDR3 protein. The profile shows 1.4 million to 1.5 million distinct CDR3 sequences, approximately 42% of them singletons. Sample: blood. Receptors were obtained from a woman between 18 and 29 years old in good health. Each CDR3 is given with its conserved first and last residue. The D gene is left open where the match is weak. The size of a clone is reported for some rows only, either as once, few or many, or as a class for expanded clones.

TRBV2	once	.	TRBJ1-2	TGTGCCAGCAGTGAAGGTGGCACTCGTTCTGGGGGCTACACCTTC	CASSEGGTRSGGYTF
TRBV4-2	.	.	TRBJ1-2	TGTGCCAGCAGCCAAGATGAGGCAGGGGGCTACACCTTC	CASSQDEAGGYTF
TRBV10-3	.	.	TRBJ2-2	TGTGCCATCAGTGCATCGGGAGAGGGCACCGGGGAGCTGTTTTTT	CAISASGEGTGELFF
TRBV6-5	.	TRBD1	TRBJ1-2	TGTGCCAGCAGTTACTCTACCGGGACAGGGGAAGGCTACACCTTC	CASSYSTGTGEGYTF
TRBV3-1	.	TRBD2	TRBJ2-1	TGTGCCAGCAGCCAGCCGGGACTAGCGGGCGATGAGCAGTTCTTC	CASSQPGLAGDEQFF
TRBV7-2	few	TRBD2	TRBJ2-3	TGTGCCAGCGGGTACGGCGGGGGTCGGGCAGATACGCAGTATTTT	CASGYGGGRADTQYF
TRBV28	.	.	TRBJ1-4	TGTGCCAGCAGCCCCGGGACGCTCGATGAAAAACTGTTTTTT	CASSPGTLDEKLFF
TRBV24-1	few	TRBD1	TRBJ1-2	TGTGCCACCAGTGATTTCTCGGGACAGGGCAACTATGGCTACACCTTC	CATSDFSGQGNYGYTF
TRBV10-3	.	.	TRBJ2-7	TGTGCCATCAGTAAGGGCGCGTACGAGCAGTACTTC	CAISKGAYEQYF
TRBV6-1	.	.	TRBJ1-2	TGTGCCAGCAGGCCCGACAGTATAGGGTATGGCTACACCTTC	CASRPDSIGYGYTF
TRBV11-1	.	TRBD2	TRBJ2-5	TGTGCCAGCAGCTCCAGACTAGCGGGGCGGACAGAGACCCAGTACTTC	CASSSRLAGRTETQYF
TRBV7-2	.	.	TRBJ1-5	TGTGCCAGCAGCTCACGGTCCCCAGGGGATCAGCCCCAGCATTTT	CASSSRSPGDQPQHF
TRBV5-5	few	TRBD2	TRBJ2-3	TGTGCCAGCAGCCCCGCTGGGCGGGGGGCCCTTACAGATACGCAGTATTTT	CASSPAGRGALTDTQYF
TRBV4-1	.	TRBD2	TRBJ2-3	TGCGCCAGCAGCCCGCGATACACCGGGCTAGCGGGAGGTACCGCAGATATGCAGTATTTT	CASSPRYTGLAGGTADMQYF
TRBV7-2	.	.	TRBJ2-3	TGTGCCACCGGTGGACTTCCCACAGATACGCAGTATTTT	CATGGLPTDTQYF
TRBV30	.	.	TRBJ1-2	TGTGCCTGGAGTGATTCGGTCCCCTATGGCTACACCTTC	CAWSDSVPYGYTF
TRBV5-1	.	.	TRBJ2-3	TGCGCCAGCGCTAGGGGGGGGCCTAGCACAGATACGCAGTATTTT	CASARGGPSTDTQYF
TRBV3-1	few	.	TRBJ1-1	TGTGCCAGCACCAAGGGGAGCACTGAAGCTTTCTTT	CASTKGSTEAFF
TRBV12-3/TRBV12-4	.	TRBD1	TRBJ2-5	TGTGCCAGCAGTGACCGGGACAGGGCTTACAATGAGCAGTACTTC	CASSDRDRAYNEQYF
TRBV2	.	.	TRBJ1-2	TGTGCCAGCAGCGACAAGACAGCCGGCTACACCTTC	CASSDKTAGYTF
TRBV3-1	few	TRBD2	TRBJ2-1	TGTGCCAGCAGTCCGACTAGCCACAATGAGCAGTTCTTC	CASSPTSHNEQFF
TRBV9	.	TRBD1	TRBJ1-4	TGTGCCAGCAGCGCAGCTCAGGGGGCGGGGGAAAAACTGTTTTTT	CASSAAQGAGEKLFF
TRBV25-1	.	.	TRBJ2-1	TGTGCCAGCAGTGAAATAGGGGCCCCACTAAAGGATGAGCAGTTCTTC	CASSEIGAPLKDEQFF
TRBV30	few	.	TRBJ2-6	TGTGCCTGGAGTAAGGGGATTCAGGGGGCCAACGTCCTGACTTTC	CAWSKGIQGANVLTF
TRBV6-6	.	TRBD1	TRBJ1-4	TGTGCCAGTCAGGGGGGGAATGAAAAACTGTTTTTT	CASQGGNEKLFF
TRBV28	.	TRBD1	TRBJ2-7	TGTGCCAGCAGTTTAATTACGACAGGGAAATCGAATGAGCAGTACTTC	CASSLITTGKSNEQYF
TRBV7-8	.	TRBD2	TRBJ2-3	TGTGCCAGCAGCTTGGCCCCGTACGGGGGGAGCACAGATACGCGGTATTTT	CASSLAPYGGSTDTRYF
TRBV7-9	.	.	TRBJ1-2	TGTGCCAGCAGCTTAGGGGGGCGCATGGCCTATGGCTACACCTTC	CASSLGGRMAYGYTF
TRBV7-9	many	TRBD1	TRBJ1-2	TGTGCCAGCAGCTTGGGACAGGGGGCGCAACCCCCCTATGGCTACACCTTC	CASSLGQGAQPPYGYTF
TRBV20-1	.	.	TRBJ1-2	TGCAGTGCTAGAAAAGTAGAAACCATGGCTAACTATGGCTACACCTTC	CSARKVETMANYGYTF
TRBV7-2	.	TRBD2	TRBJ2-1	TGTGCCAGCAGCCTAAAGCGACTAGCGGCCGGCAATGAGCAGTTCTTC	CASSLKRLAAGNEQFF
TRBV20-1	few	.	TRBJ1-1	TGCAGTGCTAGGGTGGTCCGACTGACCGCAGGTGAAGCTTTCTTT	CSARVVRLTAGEAFF
TRBV7-2	few	.	TRBJ2-5	TGTGCCAGCAGCTTAAGGACAGAGACCCAGTACTTC	CASSLRTETQYF
TRBV6-5	few	.	TRBJ1-2	TGTGCCAGCCGTACCCGGGACAACTATGGCTACACCTTC	CASRTRDNYGYTF
TRBV20-1	.	.	TRBJ1-1	TGCAGTGCTAGCCAGGGGAGGAACACTGAAGCTTTCTTT	CSASQGRNTEAFF
TRBV20-1	.	TRBD1	TRBJ2-7	TGCAGTGCTAGAGATAAGGGCAGGGGGCCGGCCTACGAGCAGTACTTC	CSARDKGRGPAYEQYF
TRBV6-6	.	TRBD2	TRBJ2-1	TGTGCCAGCAGTTACAGGGGTAGCGGGGCCTACAATGAGCAGTTCTTC	CASSYRGSGAYNEQFF
TRBV20-1	few	TRBD2	TRBJ2-1	TGCAGTGCTAGGGGACTAGCGGGGGACTCCTACAATGAGCAGTTCTTC	CSARGLAGDSYNEQFF
TRBV6-5	once	.	TRBJ1-6	TGTGCCAGCACCATGGACAGACCCTATAATTCACCCCTCCACTTT	CASTMDRPYNSPLHF
TRBV20-1	.	.	TRBJ2-5	TGCAGCGGTCGATGGGGAGAGACCCAGTACTTC	CSGRWGETQYF
TRBV28	few	.	TRBJ2-1	TGTGCCAGCAGTCGGCAGTTTAGGGATGAGCAGTTCTTC	CASSRQFRDEQFF
TRBV7-8	few	TRBD1	TRBJ2-7	TGTGCCAGCAGCCTCCGACAGGGGGACGAGCAGTACTTC	CASSLRQGDEQYF
TRBV6-6	few	.	TRBJ2-7	TGTGCCAGCAGAAATATGGCGGGGCAGATCTACGAGCAGTACTTC	CASRNMAGQIYEQYF
TRBV13	.	.	TRBJ1-2	TGTGCCAGCAGCTTAGGAGCGGCTATAAACTATGGCTACACCTTC	CASSLGAAINYGYTF
TRBV9	.	.	TRBJ2-5	TGTGCCAGCAGCATCAGAGGAACGGGCCAAGAGGCCCAGTACTTC	CASSIRGTGQEAQYF